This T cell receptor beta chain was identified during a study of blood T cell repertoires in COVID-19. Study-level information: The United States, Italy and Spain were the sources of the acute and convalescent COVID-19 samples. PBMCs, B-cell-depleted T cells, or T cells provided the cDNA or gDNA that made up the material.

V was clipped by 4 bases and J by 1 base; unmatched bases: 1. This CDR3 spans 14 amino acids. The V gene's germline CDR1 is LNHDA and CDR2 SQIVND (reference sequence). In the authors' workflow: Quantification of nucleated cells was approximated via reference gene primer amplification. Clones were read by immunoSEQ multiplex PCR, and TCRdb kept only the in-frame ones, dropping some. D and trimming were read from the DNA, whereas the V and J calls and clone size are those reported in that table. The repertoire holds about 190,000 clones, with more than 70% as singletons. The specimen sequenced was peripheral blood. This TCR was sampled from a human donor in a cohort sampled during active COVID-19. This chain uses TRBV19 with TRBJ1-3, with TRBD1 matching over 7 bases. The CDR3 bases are TGTGCCAGTAGTACAGGGGGGTCTGGAAACACCATATATTTT. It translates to CASSTGGSGNTIYF.